These 17 T cell receptor beta chains originate from one sample sequenced in a study of beta chain features in type 1 diabetes. Overall study results and limits: Shorter TCRB CDR3s, moderately but significantly so, marked every one of the four CD4+ subsets in Type 1 diabetes patients.

These receptors lack a known antigen. Sequenced material consisted of expressed TCRB transcripts (all of the isolated RNA was reverse transcribed). The assay was immunoSEQ multiplex PCR, and TCRdb's table has in-frame clones only and misses some. This table has 600,000 or so clones, over 10% appearing once. The sequenced sample consisted of naive CD4+ T cells from blood. These receptors came from a man aged 25 to 40 with type 1 diabetes.

V is TRBV9 and J is TRBJ1-5; no reliable D call. CDR1 is SGDLS, CDR2 YYNGEE, per germline. CDR3 length: 15 amino acids. V lost 2 bases and J 0 bases, leaving 9 bases between the germline ends. The CDR3, as DNA: TGTGCCAGCAGCGTTGCCCGAATTAGCAATCAGCCCCAGCATTTT. This codes for CASSVARISNQPQHF.

This clone occurred a few times. The CDR3 spells CASSRESYEQYF. In DNA form, the CDR3 reads TGTGCCAGCAGCAGGGAAAGCTACGAGCAGTACTTC. The chain combines TRBV28 with TRBJ2-7, with a tentative D call TRBD1 (5 bases). V was trimmed by 6 bases and J by 3 bases, leaving 9 bases between them. Germline lookup yields CDR1 MDHEN and CDR2 SYDVKM. The CDR3 extends over 12 amino acids.

V is TRBV29-1 and J is TRBJ1-1; no reliable D call. This CDR3 region has 11 residues. The V end was cut by 3 bases, the J end by 4 bases, with 6 bases between. CDR1 and CDR2 (germline): SQVTM, ANQGSEA. The CDR3 loop is CSVEVFTEAFF. The CDR3 coding sequence is TGCAGCGTTGAGGTATTCACTGAAGCTTTCTTT.

The chain couples TRBV7-9 to TRBJ1-3; perhaps TRBD1 as D (5 bases). Trimming removed 2 bases from V and 0 bases from J, with 14 bases in between. The CDR3 has 17 residues. From germline, CDR1 is SEHNR and CDR2 FQNEAQ (reference sequence). CDR3 residues: CASSLFGGRTSGNTIYF. CDR3 nucleotide sequence: TGTGCCAGCAGCTTATTTGGGGGACGGACCTCTGGAAACACCATATATTTT.

This chain connects TRBV7-3 to TRBJ2-3, with 13 nucleotides matching TRBD2. CDR1 and CDR2 from the germline V gene are SGHTA and FQGTGA. The V segment lost 5 bases and the J segment 3 bases; nucleotides outside the gene matches: 2. The CDR3 has 15 residues. Written as DNA, the CDR3 is TGTGCCAGCAGCAGGACTAGCGGGGGAACAGATACGCAGTATTTT. Translated: CASSRTSGGTDTQYF.

The rearrangement uses TRBV7-9 and TRBJ2-1; a weak D match, TRBD2 (6 bases). V gave up 1 base and J gave up 16 bases, with 14 bases separating them. This CDR3 is built from 12 residues. CDR1 and CDR2 (germline): SEHNR, FQNEAQ (reference sequence). This CDR3 reads CASSLGGASSFF. As DNA, the CDR3 is TGTGCCAGCAGCTTAGGCGGGGCCAGCAGTTTCTTC.

V and J are TRBV19 and TRBJ1-1, with D uncertain. V was clipped by 4 bases and J by 0 bases, with 12 bases between them. CDR3 length: 15 residues. CDR1 LNHDA and CDR2 SQIVND come from the germline V gene (reference sequence). CDR3: CASSTSVVMNTEAFF. DNA for the CDR3: TGTGCCAGTAGTACCTCGGTCGTCATGAACACTGAAGCTTTCTTT. Together with reference TRBV19 and TRBJ1-1, the CDR3 gives the full variable domain: DGGITQSPKYLFRKEGQNVTLSCEQNLNHDAMYWYRQDPGQGLRLIYYSQIVNDFQKGDIAEGYSVSREKKESFPLTVTSAQKNPTAFYLCASSTSVVMNTEAFFGQGTRLTVV.

This sequence joins TRBV7-2 and TRBJ2-4; perhaps TRBD1 as D (5 bases). The germline gives CDR1 SGHTA, CDR2 FQGNSA. Trimming took off 1 base at V and 9 bases at J, with 10 bases between the two ends. The CDR3 covers 13 residues. CDR3 nucleotide sequence: TGTGCCAGCAGCTTAGAGATGGACACCATTCAGTACTTC. Translated: CASSLEMDTIQYF.

A few counts support this clone. The chain carries TRBV5-5 and TRBJ2-6; D gene ambiguous. CDR3 length: 15 amino acids. Germline CDR1 and CDR2: SGHKS and YYEKEE (reference sequence). Trimming took 2 bases from V and 0 from J, leaving 6 bases between them. CDR3 sequence: CASSLQSSGANVLTF. In DNA form, the CDR3 reads TGTGCCAGCAGCTTACAGAGCTCTGGGGCCAACGTCCTGACTTTC.

This clone was observed a few times. The chain is built from TRBV28 and TRBJ2-4; 7 nucleotides line up with TRBD2. V trimming: 5 bases; J trimming: 14 bases; junction bases outside the gene matches: 9. Germline CDR1 MDHEN, CDR2 SYDVKM. CDR3 size: 12 residues. The CDR3 spells CASSNRGLTKYF. The CDR3 nucleotides are TGTGCCAGCAGTAACCGGGGACTAACGAAGTACTTC.

The CDR3 nucleotides are TGCGCCAGCAGCTTACCCGGGACTAGCGGGGCCACAGATACGCAGTATTTT. This translates into CASSLPGTSGATDTQYF. The chain recombines TRBV5-1 with TRBJ2-3; TRBD2 matches 13 bases. Trimming took 2 bases from V and 2 from J; bases not matched to a gene: 5. Looked up from germline, CDR1 is SGHRS and CDR2 is YFSETQ. This CDR3 comprises 17 residues.

The rearrangement joins TRBV9 to TRBJ2-3; D ambiguous. The length of the CDR3 is 14 residues. The germline gives CDR1 SGDLS, CDR2 YYNGEE. Trimming shortened V by 3 bases and J by 6 bases, and 14 bases separated the two germline ends. In nucleotides, the CDR3 is TGTGCCAGCAGCGCTACCGGTCTACCTGATACGCAGTATTTT. It encodes CASSATGLPDTQYF.

J is TRBJ1-2 and V is TRBV19; maybe TRBD1 (6 bases). The CDR3 extends over 15 amino acids. Per the germline V gene, CDR1 is LNHDA and CDR2 is SQIVND (reference sequence). Trimming pared 5 bases from V and 1 base from J, leaving 14 bases between. The CDR3 DNA sequence: TGTGCCAGTAGTGTCCACAGGGAAAATAACTATGGCTACACCTTC. Its translation: CASSVHRENNYGYTF. Complete variable domain (other parts from reference TRBV19 and TRBJ1-2): DGGITQSPKYLFRKEGQNVTLSCEQNLNHDAMYWYRQDPGQGLRLIYYSQIVNDFQKGDIAEGYSVSREKKESFPLTVTSAQKNPTAFYLCASSVHRENNYGYTFGSGTRLTVV.

This chain uses TRBV11-2 with TRBJ2-6, with D possibly called TRBD1 or TRBD2 (5 bases each). This CDR3 contains 15 residues. V gave up 4 bases and J gave up 7 bases, with 14 bases separating them. Germline loops: CDR1 SGHAT, CDR2 FQNNGV. CDR3 sequence (DNA): TGTGCCAGCAGCTCCTTGGGACGTGGAGCCAACGTCCTGACTTTC. Translated, it gives CASSSLGRGANVLTF.

In this sample, this clone turned up a few times. V and J are TRBV7-2 and TRBJ1-6, with D unresolved. Trimming stripped 0 bases from V and 5 bases from J, with 11 bases between. Germline assignment: CDR1 SGHTA and CDR2 FQGNSA. This CDR3 has 16 residues. CDR3 protein: CASSLASGRNNSPLHF. CDR3 sequence (DNA): TGTGCCAGCAGCTTAGCGAGTGGACGAAATAATTCACCCCTCCACTTT.

The chain combines TRBV4-3 with TRBJ2-7, with D maybe TRBD1 (6 bases). CDR1 and CDR2 from the germline V gene are LGHNA and YSLEER. The CDR3 spans 14 residues. V was pared by 1 base and J by 3 bases, with 10 bases between. The CDR3 sequence is CASSQVGQFYEQYF. CDR3 bases: TGCGCCAGCAGCCAAGTCGGACAGTTCTACGAGCAGTACTTC.

This clone was recorded a few times. CDR3 sequence reads: CASSQSSGGRETQYF. Written as DNA, the CDR3 is TGTGCCAGCTCACAGTCTAGCGGGGGAAGAGAGACCCAGTACTTC. This chain connects TRBV18 to TRBJ2-5; TRBD2 aligns across 10 bases. Per the germline V gene, CDR1 is KGHSH and CDR2 is LQKENI. V shed 4 bases, J shed 4 bases, and the junction held 6 bases outside the gene matches. CDR3 length: 15 amino acids.